This T cell receptor (beta chain) was profiled in a study of T cells in Graves' hyperthyroidism and ophthalmopathy. The investigators amplified TCR beta CDR3 regions from RNA transcripts. A set of HTBI primers served as the primers for a first-round RT-PCR of the TCR CDR3. TCRdb independently ran MiXCR on the multiplex PCR reads; one entry per CDR3 protein. The table records around 350,000 distinct CDR3 sequences, about 18% of them present only once. V lost 6 bases, J lost 0 bases, and 18 bases lay in between. CDR1 and CDR2 (germline): MRHNA, SNTAGT. The CDR3 extends over 17 amino acids. In its sample, this clonotype was seen many times. Its target is not known. An absence of ophthalmopathy progression within 18 months meant stable Graves' hyperthyroidism. Extraction of PBMCs used more than 8.5 ml of fresh peripheral blood. Findings and caveats of the study: Among thyroid clonotypes expanded above 0.001, most also appeared in blood.

The chain couples TRBV6-4 to TRBJ1-5; D is perhaps TRBD1 (5 bases). The sequence was obtained from a woman aged 18-35 years with Graves' hyperthyroidism. Sequencing was performed on blood. Here the CDR3 DNA reads TGTGCCAGCAGCCTAAGGCCGACAGCACATAGCAATCAGCCCCAGCATTTT. Translating gives CASSLRPTAHSNQPQHF.